This TCR beta chain was documented in a study of blood T cell repertoires in COVID-19. V lost 7 bases, J lost 3 bases, and 12 bases lay in between. Germline V gene lookup returns CDR1 LNHDA and CDR2 SQIVND (reference sequence). CDR3 length equals 13 residues. Measured with immunoSEQ multiplex PCR; TCRdb has only the in-frame clones, and not every one. Of approximately 250,000 clones detected, roughly 80% appear once; the ten largest clones hold over 4%. This clonotype was sampled from a man aged 30-40 years with acute COVID-19. Source material: PBMCs or T cells enriched from blood (not recorded which). V usage is TRBV19 and J usage is TRBJ1-2, with D unresolved. Here the CDR3 reads CASKRTLYYGYTF. CDR3 DNA sequence: TGTGCCAGTAAGCGGACCCTCTACTATGGCTACACCTTC.